This is a list of T cell receptor beta chains from one sample in a study of cytomegalovirus exposure and HLA in healthy donors. Measured with immunoSEQ multiplex PCR; TCRdb has only the in-frame clones, and not every one. This table holds about 160,000 clones, roughly four fifths found once. Sequenced sample: PBMCs. These receptor sequences come from a girl under 10 years old in good health and CMV-seropositive. CDR3s include the opening cysteine and the closing phenylalanine or tryptophan. The order of the fields is clone size, J gene, V gene, D gene, CDR3 protein, CDR3 DNA. D genes are given only for firm matches. Clone size is given for some rows only: seen once, a few or many times, or a class if the clone is expanded.

NA | TRBJ1-2 | TRBV7-9 | NA | CASTYREGNYGYTF | TGTGCCAGCACGTACAGGGAGGGTAACTATGGCTACACCTTC
few | TRBJ2-7 | TRBV6-5 | TRBD2 | CASSYSGGRAGYEQYF | TGTGCCAGCAGTTACTCCGGCGGGAGGGCCGGGTACGAGCAGTACTTC
NA | TRBJ2-3 | TRBV30 | NA | CAWSAGRGTVRGDTQYF | TGTGCCTGGAGTGCCGGACGCGGGACAGTAAGAGGGGATACGCAGTATTTT
NA | TRBJ2-1 | TRBV7-2 | NA | CASKPNVGGEQFF | TGTGCCAGCAAACCCAACGTGGGAGGCGAGCAGTTCTTC
NA | TRBJ2-7 | TRBV11-3 | NA | CASSSYTGYEQYF | TGTGCCAGCAGCTCATATACAGGGTACGAGCAGTACTTC
few | TRBJ1-1 | TRBV29-1 | NA | CSVAGWGGNTEAFF | TGCAGCGTTGCAGGCTGGGGAGGCAACACTGAAGCTTTCTTT
NA | TRBJ1-1 | TRBV4-1 | TRBD1 | CASSQKTGEVTEAFF | TGCGCCAGCAGCCAAAAGACAGGGGAGGTCACTGAAGCTTTCTTT
NA | TRBJ2-5 | TRBV5-1 | TRBD1 | CASSPGQGRGTQYF | TGCGCCAGCAGCCCGGGACAGGGGAGGGGGACCCAGTACTTC
NA | TRBJ2-3 | TRBV14 | TRBD2 | CASSLLGLENTDTQYF | TGTGCCAGCAGCCTCTTGGGACTAGAAAACACAGATACGCAGTATTTT
once | TRBJ1-3 | TRBV4-1 | NA | CASSQGAGPSGNTIYF | TGCGCCAGCAGCCAAGGAGCAGGGCCGTCTGGAAACACCATATATTTT
NA | TRBJ1-5 | TRBV6-5 | TRBD1 | CASSPIDRGYQPQHF | TGTGCCAGCAGCCCCATCGACAGGGGATATCAGCCCCAGCATTTT
NA | TRBJ2-2 | TRBV27 | TRBD2 | CASSRMFLAGGPNTGELFF | TGTGCCAGCAGTCGCATGTTTCTAGCGGGAGGCCCGAACACCGGGGAGCTGTTTTTT
once | TRBJ2-2 | TRBV6-5 | NA | CASRAELNTGELFF | TGTGCCAGCAGGGCGGAACTGAACACCGGGGAGCTGTTTTTT
NA | TRBJ1-1 | TRBV5-6 | TRBD1 | CASSYGGTGPNTEAFF | TGTGCCAGCAGCTACGGAGGGACAGGACCGAACACTGAAGCTTTCTTT
NA | TRBJ2-5 | TRBV5-1 | NA | CASSLEQVLQETQYF | TGCGCCAGCAGCTTGGAGCAGGTCCTTCAAGAGACCCAGTACTTC
NA | TRBJ2-4 | TRBV4-1 | TRBD1 | CASSQASIRGQGLNIQYF | TGCGCCAGCAGCCAAGCCTCAATTAGGGGACAGGGTTTGAACATTCAGTACTTC
few | TRBJ2-2 | TRBV6-4 | NA | CASSEGGENTGELFF | TGTGCCAGCAGCGAAGGCGGTGAGAACACCGGGGAGCTGTTTTTT
NA | TRBJ2-3 | TRBV2 | NA | CASSLAVTQYF | TGTGCCAGCAGTCTAGCCGTTACGCAGTATTTT
NA | TRBJ2-2 | TRBV10-2 | NA | CATSGFIAGELFF | TGCGCCACGTCCGGGTTTATTGCCGGGGAGCTGTTTTTT
NA | TRBJ2-1 | TRBV9 | TRBD2 | CASTSGSKVGNEQFF | TGTGCCAGCACTAGCGGGAGTAAAGTCGGTAATGAGCAGTTCTTC
NA | TRBJ2-7 | TRBV10-1 | TRBD1 | CARGDRGGTTEQYF | TGCGCCAGGGGGGACAGGGGCGGGACAACCGAGCAGTACTTC
NA | TRBJ1-2 | TRBV30 | NA | CAWSDPGGYGYTF | TGTGCCTGGAGTGATCCCGGCGGCTATGGCTACACCTTC
NA | TRBJ1-5 | TRBV19 | NA | CASSIGQNQPQHF | TGTGCCAGTAGTATTGGCCAAAATCAGCCCCAGCATTTT
NA | TRBJ2-5 | TRBV11-3 | NA | CASSLRSQEGQETQYF | TGTGCCAGCAGCTTAAGGTCACAGGAGGGACAAGAGACCCAGTACTTC
NA | TRBJ2-1 | TRBV2 | TRBD2 | CASSGISGSSYNEQFF | TGTGCCAGCAGCGGCATAAGCGGGAGCTCCTACAATGAGCAGTTCTTC
NA | TRBJ2-5 | TRBV5-1 | TRBD2 | CASSSLPGLGRGETQYF | TGCGCCAGCAGCTCGCTACCGGGACTAGGGAGAGGAGAGACCCAGTACTTC